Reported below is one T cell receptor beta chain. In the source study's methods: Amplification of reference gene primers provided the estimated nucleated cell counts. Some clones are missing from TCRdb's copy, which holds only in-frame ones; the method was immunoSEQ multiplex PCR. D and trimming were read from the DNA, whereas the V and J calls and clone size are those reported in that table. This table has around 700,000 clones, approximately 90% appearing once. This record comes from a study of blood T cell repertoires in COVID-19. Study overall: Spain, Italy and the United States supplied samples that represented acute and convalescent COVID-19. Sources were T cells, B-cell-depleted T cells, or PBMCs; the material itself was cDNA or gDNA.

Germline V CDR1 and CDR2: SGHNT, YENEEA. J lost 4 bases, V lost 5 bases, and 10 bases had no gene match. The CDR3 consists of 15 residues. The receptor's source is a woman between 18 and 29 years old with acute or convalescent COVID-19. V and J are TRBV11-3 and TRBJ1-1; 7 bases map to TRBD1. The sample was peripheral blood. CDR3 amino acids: CASSLRQGEITEAFF. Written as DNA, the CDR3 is TGTGCCAGCAGCCTACGACAGGGTGAGATCACTGAAGCTTTCTTT.